This TCR beta chain was recovered during a study of identical twins. TCRdb re-analysed the 5' RACE reads in MiXCR, keeping a single row per CDR3 protein. Of 420,000 or so distinct CDR3 sequences listed, about 18% were seen once; the top ten hold roughly an eighth. The CDR3 extends over 14 amino acids. With V trimmed by 2 bases and J by 5 bases, 2 bases remained unmatched. Germline loops: CDR1 WSHSY, CDR2 SAAADI. This clonotype was recorded only once. The clonotype comes from a man aged 45-65 years in good health. The sequencing sample was made of naive T cells sorted from blood. J is TRBJ2-3 and V is TRBV10-2, with 9 bases aligning to TRBD2. CDR3 amino acids: CASSEAGGEDTQYF. In DNA, the CDR3 is TGCGCCAGCAGTGAGGCGGGGGGGGAAGATACGCAGTATTTT.